The rows below give T cell receptor beta chains drawn from one sample of a study of cytomegalovirus exposure and HLA in healthy donors. TCRdb's table, derived via immunoSEQ multiplex PCR, lists solely in-frame clones and lacks some. This sample has 230,000 or so clones; 80% to 95% occur once, and the top ten carry about 1.7%. Sequenced: PBMCs. These receptor sequences come from a girl under 10 years old in good health and CMV-seronegative. The CDR3 runs from the conserved cysteine through the conserved F or W.

cdr3_length	j_call	v_call	cdr3_aa
13	TRBJ2-7	TRBV2	CASSEQGVYEQYF
15	TRBJ1-4	TRBV4-1	CASSQDVRGREKLFF
17	TRBJ2-1	TRBV13	CASTGLAGSSSYNEQFF
14	TRBJ2-7	TRBV10-2	CASNLAGPSYEQYF
15	TRBJ2-5	TRBV5-6	CASSLSGGGGETQYF
15	TRBJ1-1	TRBV2	CASGGPGGMYTEAFF
15	TRBJ1-2	TRBV5-1	CASSLADGGSYGYTF
13	TRBJ2-7	TRBV29-1	CSVRTSGSYEQYF
18	TRBJ1-5	TRBV28	CASSFDWTGRGPNQPQHF
12	TRBJ1-5	TRBV6-6	CASQGANQPQHF
17	TRBJ2-7	TRBV28	CASSSVAGGTLIYEQYF
14	TRBJ1-1	TRBV6-5	CASSPPTENTEAFF
17	TRBJ1-6	TRBV7-8	CASSLRPSSGTVSPLHF
15	TRBJ2-5	TRBV18	CASSPPPGGVETQYF
15	TRBJ1-5	TRBV6-6	CASIISQGSNQPQHF
12	TRBJ1-1	TRBV29-1	CSVVDMTTEAFF
16	TRBJ2-3	TRBV18	CASSPLAGGRTDTQYF
15	NA	TRBV2	CASSEAGKGIYEQYF
17	TRBJ1-2	TRBV7-9	CASSLGGRQGADYGYTF
15	TRBJ1-5	TRBV28	CASRGEGTGNQPQHF
13	TRBJ2-5	TRBV29-1	CSVDSGSDETQYF
16	TRBJ1-6	TRBV14	CASSQEGGQGVSPLHF
14	TRBJ2-5	TRBV6-1	CASSPGTGRETQYF
19	TRBJ2-3	TRBV5-8	CASSLKLAGGLSSTDTQYF
13	TRBJ1-2	TRBV5-4	CASSLSQDYGYTF
14	TRBJ2-5	TRBV6-6	CASRRTSGQETQYF
19	TRBJ1-4	TRBV7-9	CASSSGGNRGFIENEKLFF
15	TRBJ2-1	TRBV6-4	CASSAGTSGVYEQFF
14	TRBJ2-7	TRBV19	CASSRQAQHYEQYF
13	TRBJ1-5	TRBV28	CASSLGQNQPQHF
12	TRBJ1-4	TRBV10-2	CASSETGEKLFF
14	TRBJ1-5	TRBV19	CASQVQDSNQPQHF
19	TRBJ1-5	TRBV6-1	CASSEGWTRQGALAQPQHF
12	TRBJ1-2	TRBV29-1	CSVGSGDYGYTF
13	TRBJ2-7	TRBV10-2	CASTGQISYEQYF
16	TRBJ1-3	TRBV9	CASSVATGSSGNTIYF
14	TRBJ1-5	TRBV7-6	CASSARGFGQPQHF
16	TRBJ1-3	TRBV9	CASSGEGTSSGNTIYF
14	TRBJ1-1	TRBV2	CASSKTGLGTEAFF
15	TRBJ1-1	TRBV5-6	CASSLGHRMNTEAFF
14	TRBJ1-1	TRBV30	CAWSVSYPNTEAFF
14	TRBJ1-1	TRBV2	CASSVWGSNTEAFF
14	TRBJ2-5	TRBV15	CATSRGPYQETQYF
11	TRBJ1-4	TRBV9	CASSAGGKLFF
16	TRBJ1-1	TRBV5-1	CASSLAGVGRNTEAFF
15	TRBJ2-2	TRBV6-1	CASRPALTVPNGLFF
15	TRBJ2-5	TRBV10-3	CAISSGLAGKETQYF
14	TRBJ1-1	TRBV6-1	CASMAEAMNTEAFF